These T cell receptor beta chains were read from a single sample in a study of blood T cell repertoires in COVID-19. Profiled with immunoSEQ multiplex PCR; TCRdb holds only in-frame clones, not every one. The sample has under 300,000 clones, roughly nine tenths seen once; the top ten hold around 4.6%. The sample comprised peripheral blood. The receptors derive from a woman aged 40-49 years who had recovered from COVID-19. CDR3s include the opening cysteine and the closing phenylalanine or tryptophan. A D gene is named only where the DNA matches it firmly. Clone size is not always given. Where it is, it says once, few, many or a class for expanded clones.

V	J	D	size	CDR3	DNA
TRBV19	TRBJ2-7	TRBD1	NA	CASSTLGGGEQYF	TGTGCCAGTAGTACCTTAGGGGGCGGCGAGCAGTACTTC
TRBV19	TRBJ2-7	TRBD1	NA	CASSSSGTAEQYF	TGTGCCAGTAGTAGCTCCGGGACAGCGGAGCAGTACTTC
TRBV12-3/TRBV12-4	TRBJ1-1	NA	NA	CASSKTEGEAFF	TGTGCCAGCAGCAAGACCGAGGGAGAAGCTTTCTTT
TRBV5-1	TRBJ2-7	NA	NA	CASSLAPGDYEQYF	TGCGCCAGCAGCTTGGCCCCAGGGGACTACGAGCAGTACTTC
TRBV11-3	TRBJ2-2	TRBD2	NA	CASSLVAGGRTGELFF	TGTGCCAGCAGCTTAGTAGCGGGGGGACGCACCGGGGAGCTGTTTTTT
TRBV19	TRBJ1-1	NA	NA	CASSRANTEAFF	TGTGCCAGTAGTAGGGCAAACACTGAAGCTTTCTTT
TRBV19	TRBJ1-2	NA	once	CASNPGDQVYGYTF	TGTGCCAGTAACCCAGGGGACCAGGTCTATGGCTACACCTTC
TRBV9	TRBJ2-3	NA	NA	CASSAGGTDTQYF	TGTGCCAGCAGCGCGGGGGGCACAGATACGCAGTATTTT
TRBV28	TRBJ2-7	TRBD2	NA	CASGELAGREQYF	TGTGCCAGCGGGGAACTAGCGGGGCGCGAGCAGTACTTC
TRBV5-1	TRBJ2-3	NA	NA	CASSRTHTDTQYF	TGCGCCAGCAGCCGGACACACACAGATACGCAGTATTTT
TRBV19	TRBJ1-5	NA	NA	CASIRGGVSNQPQHF	TGTGCCAGTATAAGGGGGGGCGTAAGCAATCAGCCCCAGCATTTT